This T cell receptor beta chain was found in a study of shared clonotypes between healthy human individuals. Study observations and caveats: Naive CD4 clonotypes were shared across several donors at around 5%. Sampling covered nothing but blood. Tissue TCR repertoires likely differ from those found in blood.

Using immunoSEQ multiplex PCR, the repertoire was profiled, and TCRdb retains in-frame clones only, with some absent. The sample records 850,000 to 1,100,000 clones, about 72% being singletons. As to this clone: What it recognizes is unknown.

There are 12 residues in the CDR3. Germline V lookup: CDR1 MDHEN, CDR2 SYDVKM. The V gene lost 5 bases and the J gene lost 11 bases, with 15 bases spanning the gap. The receptor's source is a man aged 18 to 29 in good health. Some clones in this sample may be carry-over from other donors' samples. The sample was memory CD4+ T cells from PBMCs. Described subset: CD45RA-negative fraction. The chain links TRBV28 to TRBJ1-1, with D possibly TRBD1 on 6 matching bases. CDR3 in DNA: TGTGCCAGCAGTCCCTCCAGGGGATTTGCTTTCTTT. Its translation: CASSPSRGFAFF. The full variable domain, in which reference TRBV28 and TRBJ1-1 provide the parts outside the CDR3, is DVKVTQSSRYLVKRTGEKVFLECVQDMDHENMFWYRQDPGLGLRLIYFSYDVKMKEKGDIPEGYSVSREKKERFSLILESASTNQTSMYLCASSPSRGFAFFGQGTRLTVV.